This T cell receptor (beta chain) was captured in a study of shared clonotypes between healthy human individuals. The data were produced by immunoSEQ multiplex PCR, yet TCRdb's version contains in-frame clones alone and is incomplete. This sample carries about 2,500,000 clones, more than 80% of them seen once, and the ten largest clones take roughly 0.15%. Germline-derived CDR1 and CDR2 are MNHNS and SASEGT. This CDR3 has 12 amino acids. Trimming took 7 bases from V and 2 from J, leaving 9 bases between them. Study-wide findings and caveats: What limited the represented genetic and exposure-history diversity was the small number of donors. Larger estimated richness was generally seen in naive subsets than in memory subsets.

This clone was seen more than once but under ten times. Its antigen remains unknown. The chain employs TRBV6-1 and TRBJ2-7; D not certain. The origin of this receptor is a man aged 18 to 29 in good health. The sample comprised naive CD4+ T cells sorted from blood. Subset given: CD45RA+ positively selected. The chain's CDR3 is CASNRLTYEQYF. CDR3 nucleotide sequence: TGTGCCAGCAACAGACTCACCTACGAGCAGTACTTC.